One sample yielded the 31 T cell receptor beta chains listed below, sequenced in a study of identical twins. TCRdb passed the 5' RACE reads through MiXCR, listing each CDR3 protein once. The table records roughly 630,000 distinct CDR3 sequences, around 7.5% of them present only once. The same sample was also used in a study of yellow fever vaccine responses in identical twins.

Sequencing was carried out using PBMCs. The receptors shown here come from a woman between 18 and 29 years old in good health.

This clonotype was detected a few times. The chain's CDR3 is CASSSGLAGSQETQYF. DNA of the CDR3: TGCGCCAGCAGCTCGGGACTAGCGGGGAGTCAAGAGACCCAGTACTTC. The chain recombines TRBV5-1 with TRBJ2-5; 13 nucleotides line up with TRBD2. Germline CDR1 and CDR2: SGHRS and YFSETQ. CDR3 size: 16 residues. V shed 3 bases and J 2 bases; nucleotides not matched to a gene: 4.

This clonotype was observed many times. The chain couples TRBV2 to TRBJ2-2, with a weak D call TRBD1 (6 bases). CDR3 size: 15 residues. From germline, CDR1 is SNHLY and CDR2 FYNNEI. Trimming cost V 2 bases and J 3 bases, with 10 bases left between them. The CDR3 DNA reads TGTGCCAGCAGTGAATTGCGGACAGACACCGGGGAGCTGTTTTTT. It codes for CASSELRTDTGELFF.

This clonotype showed up many times. The CDR3 nucleotides read TGTGCCAGCAGCTTGGGAAGGTACCCGACTTTGGACACTGAAGCTTTCTTT. As protein: CASSLGRYPTLDTEAFF. The chain links TRBV7-8 to TRBJ1-1; D remains ambiguous. This CDR3 region has 17 residues. CDR1 is SGHVS, CDR2 FQNEAQ, per germline. V lost 3 bases to trimming and J lost 3 bases, with 20 bases between them.

The chain employs TRBV21-1 and TRBJ2-4; TRBD2, as called in the table, went unchecked against the DNA. TRBV21-1 is a listed pseudogene. The CDR3 consists of 15 residues. The CDR3 spells CATFVWLPFKNIQYF. As DNA, the CDR3 is TGTGCCACTTTTGTTTGGCTCCCATTCAAAAACATTCAGTACTTC.

This chain links TRBV7-9 with TRBJ2-3; D is unclear. CDR3 length equals 13 residues. With 3 bases removed from V and 6 bases from J, the gap between germline ends came to 10 bases. The germline gives CDR1 SEHNR, CDR2 FQNEAQ (reference sequence). The CDR3 sequence: CASSFGLGDTQYF. The DNA of the CDR3 is TGTGCCAGCAGCTTCGGCCTCGGGGATACGCAGTATTTT. The whole variable domain, remainder taken from reference TRBV7-9 and TRBJ2-3, is DTGVSQNPRHKITKRGQNVTFRCDPISEHNRLYWYRQTLGQGPEFLTYFQNEAQLEKSRLLSDRFSAERPKGSFSTLEIQRTEQGDSAMYLCASSFGLGDTQYFGPGTRLTVL.

This clonotype was counted only a few times. The chain recombines TRBV29-1 with TRBJ2-7; 9 positions match TRBD2. The CDR3 contains 13 residues. V gave up 4 bases and J gave up 3 bases; unmatched junction bases: 4. The germline gives CDR1 SQVTM, CDR2 ANQGSEA. In DNA, the CDR3 is TGCAGCGTTGGAGGCGGGAGGGGCTACGAGCAGTACTTC. It codes for CSVGGGRGYEQYF.

This clonotype appeared a few times. CDR3 in amino acids: CASILTGGLAGELFF. CDR3 sequence (DNA): TGTGCCAGCATCCTAACGGGGGGGCTCGCCGGGGAGCTGTTTTTT. The chain couples TRBV12-3 or TRBV12-4 to TRBJ2-2; 8 bases line up with TRBD2. The CDR3 length is 15 residues. With 7 bases clipped from V and 6 bases from J, the junction kept 10 bases outside the gene matches.

Ten or more counts support this clonotype. CDR3 residues: CASSLWGPGTTNNEQFF. As DNA, the CDR3 is TGCGCCAGCAGCTTGTGGGGACCCGGGACTACCAACAATGAGCAGTTCTTC. The chain couples TRBV5-1 to TRBJ2-1, with 7 positions matching TRBD2. The CDR3 loop spans 17 amino acids. Germline lookup yields CDR1 SGHRS and CDR2 YFSETQ. Germline trimming cut 1 base from V and 5 bases from J; bases unmatched to any gene: 12.

The V and J genes are TRBV5-1 and TRBJ2-7; 15 positions agree with TRBD2. With 0 bases clipped from V and 3 bases from J, the junction kept 7 bases outside the gene matches. CDR3 length: 18 residues. Germline CDR1 and CDR2: SGHRS and YFSETQ. The CDR3 nucleotides read TGCGCCAGCAGCTTGGGAGGACTAGCGGGAGGGAGTCTCTACGAGCAGTACTTC. Translating gives CASSLGGLAGGSLYEQYF.

Here the CDR3 DNA reads TGTGCCAGCACCGGGGACACCGGGGAGCTGTTTTTT. Its translation is CASTGDTGELFF. The rearrangement joins TRBV7-9 to TRBJ2-2, with TRBD2 as a possible D gene (5 bases). This CDR3 contains 12 residues. Germline V gene data show CDR1 as SEHNR and CDR2 as FQNEAQ (reference sequence). Trimming left V 7 bases short and J 3 bases short, with 6 bases between. The variable domain in full, completed from reference TRBV7-9 and TRBJ2-2, reads DTGVSQNPRHKITKRGQNVTFRCDPISEHNRLYWYRQTLGQGPEFLTYFQNEAQLEKSRLLSDRFSAERPKGSFSTLEIQRTEQGDSAMYLCASTGDTGELFFGEGSRLTVL.

This clonotype was counted ten times or more. This chain connects TRBV2 to TRBJ2-3; 9 bases match TRBD2. This CDR3 is built from 14 residues. From germline, CDR1 is SNHLY and CDR2 FYNNEI. V shed 2 bases, J shed 10 bases, and the junction held 7 bases outside the gene matches. DNA for the CDR3: TGTGCCAGCAGTGAAAGATGGGGACTAGCTGCGCAGTATTTT. This translates into CASSERWGLAAQYF.

This clonotype showed up just a few times. The chain is built from TRBV28 and TRBJ1-5, with D possibly TRBD1 on 6 matching bases. Per the germline V gene, CDR1 is MDHEN and CDR2 is SYDVKM. V was clipped by 8 bases and J by 2 bases, with 16 bases between them. The CDR3 extends over 15 amino acids. CDR3 sequence reads: CASGPGAARNQPQHF. The CDR3, as DNA: TGTGCCAGCGGTCCGGGGGCGGCTCGCAATCAGCCCCAGCATTTT.

This clonotype was counted many times. V usage is TRBV14 and J usage is TRBJ1-1; the D is unclear. The CDR3 is made up of 14 amino acids. Trimming took off 2 bases at V and 1 base at J, with 8 bases between the two ends. Germline V CDR1 and CDR2: SGHDN, FVKESK. The CDR3 is CASSQLLPNTEAFF. CDR3 nucleotide sequence: TGTGCCAGCAGCCAATTACTACCGAACACTGAAGCTTTCTTT.

This clonotype was found a few times. The chain uses TRBV6-5 and TRBJ2-7, with D perhaps being TRBD1 or TRBD2 (5 bases each). Trimming shortened V by 0 bases and J by 4 bases, and 16 bases separated the two germline ends. There are 16 residues in the CDR3. Looked up from germline, CDR1 is MNHEY and CDR2 is SVGAGI. CDR3 nucleotide sequence: TGTGCCAGCAGTTACTCCGGTGGGGGTCTAACTTACGAGCAGTACTTC. Encoded protein: CASSYSGGGLTYEQYF.

The V gene is TRBV20-1, the J gene TRBJ1-5; 10 bases align to TRBD1. CDR1 is DFQATT, CDR2 SNEGSKA, per germline (reference sequence). The CDR3 totals 13 residues. The junction had 3 bases not matched to a gene; V was cut back by 4 bases and J by 6 bases. The CDR3 is CSATRDRGQPQHF. As DNA, the CDR3 is TGCAGTGCTACCCGGGACAGGGGTCAGCCCCAGCATTTT.

This clonotype was observed at least ten times. This chain uses TRBV11-3 with TRBJ2-1; no clear D gene. The CDR3 extends over 14 amino acids. Germline V CDR1 and CDR2: SGHNT, YENEEA. V was shortened by 2 bases and J by 5 bases, with 10 bases between the two germline ends. CDR3 coding DNA: TGTGCCAGCAGCTTAAGCCCCACCCACAATGAGCAGTTCTTC. Translating it yields CASSLSPTHNEQFF.

The rearrangement uses TRBV6-5 and TRBJ1-1; D is ambiguous. V was clipped by 1 base and J by 4 bases, with 7 bases between them. CDR1 is MNHEY, CDR2 SVGAGI, per germline. CDR3 length equals 13 residues. CDR3 residues: CASSYLSVTEAFF. CDR3 sequence (DNA): TGTGCCAGCAGTTACTTGTCGGTCACTGAAGCTTTCTTT.

This clonotype has only a few counts. This sequence joins TRBV5-1 and TRBJ1-5; tentative D call: TRBD1 (5 bases). V was pared by 5 bases and J by 8 bases, with 14 bases between. This CDR3 has 13 amino acids. Germline CDR1 reads SGHRS; CDR2 reads YFSETQ. CDR3 in DNA: TGCGCCAGCAGATCCGGGACCTTGGAGCCCCAGCATTTT. It codes for CASRSGTLEPQHF. The variable domain in full, completed from reference TRBV5-1 and TRBJ1-5, reads KAGVTQTPRYLIKTRGQQVTLSCSPISGHRSVSWYQQTPGQGLQFLFEYFSETQRNKGNFPGRFSGRQFSNSRSEMNVSTLELGDSALYLCASRSGTLEPQHFGDGTRLSIL.

J is TRBJ2-5 and V is TRBV5-5; 9 bases line up with TRBD2. J lost 5 bases, V lost 0 bases, and 5 bases had no gene match. CDR1 and CDR2 (germline): SGHKS, YYEKEE (reference sequence). The CDR3 has 15 residues. The DNA for the CDR3 is TGTGCCAGCAGCTTGGGCGGGAGGGCTGGGGAGACCCAGTACTTC. Amino acids: CASSLGGRAGETQYF. The full variable domain, completed using reference TRBV5-5 and TRBJ2-5, is DAGVTQSPTHLIKTRGQQVTLRCSPISGHKSVSWYQQVLGQGPQFIFQYYEKEERGRGNFPDRFSARQFPNYSSELNVNALLLGDSALYLCASSLGGRAGETQYFGPGTRLLVL.

This clonotype was counted many times. The V gene is TRBV20-1, the J gene TRBJ2-7; no clear D gene. CDR1 and CDR2 from the germline V gene are DFQATT and SNEGSKA (reference sequence). Trimming removed 3 bases from V and 2 bases from J, with 8 bases in between. The CDR3 has 12 residues. The CDR3 DNA reads TGCAGTGCTAGCTCACCTACCTACGAGCAGTACTTC. Translating it yields CSASSPTYEQYF.

The chain has TRBV9 and TRBJ2-3; D is unclear. CDR1 SGDLS and CDR2 YYNGEE come from the germline V gene. V lost 3 bases, J lost 0 bases, and 8 bases lay in between. This CDR3 contains 14 residues. DNA for the CDR3: TGTGCCAGCAGCGCCCGGCCAAGCACAGATACGCAGTATTTT. Translation: CASSARPSTDTQYF.

This clonotype was detected a few times. This chain uses TRBV15 with TRBJ1-6; TRBD1 matches at 9 bases. Germline loops: CDR1 LNHNV, CDR2 YYDKDF (reference sequence). After removal of 6 bases from V and 6 bases from J, the junction contained 3 bases not matched to a gene. The CDR3 extends over 14 amino acids. CDR3 sequence (DNA): TGTGCCACCAGAGAGGGACAGGGTAATTCACCCCTCCACTTT. Translation: CATREGQGNSPLHF. Looking up the rest from reference TRBV15 and TRBJ1-6 gives the full variable domain: DAMVIQNPRYQVTQFGKPVTLSCSQTLNHNVMYWYQQKSSQAPKLLFHYYDKDFNNEADTPDNFQSRRPNTSFCFLDIRSPGLGDTAMYLCATREGQGNSPLHFGNGTRLTVT.

The chain links TRBV4-1 to TRBJ2-1; 10 nucleotides align to TRBD1. Germline assignment: CDR1 MGHRA and CDR2 YSYEKL. The length of the CDR3 is 15 residues. V was pared by 1 base and J by 7 bases, with 4 bases of the junction left unmatched. This CDR3 is CASSQGTGGRNEQFF. The DNA of the CDR3 is TGCGCCAGCAGCCAAGGGACAGGGGGGAGGAATGAGCAGTTCTTC.

Ten or more counts support this clonotype. The rearrangement joins TRBV5-1 to TRBJ1-3; no definite D call. CDR3 size: 16 residues. With 0 bases removed from V and 0 bases from J, the gap between germline ends came to 10 bases. Germline loops: CDR1 SGHRS, CDR2 YFSETQ. CDR3 nucleotides: TGCGCCAGCAGCTTGGGAACGGTTAGCTCTGGAAACACCATATATTTT. Translated: CASSLGTVSSGNTIYF.

The CDR3 DNA reads TGTGCCAGCAGTTACGGAGACAGGGAAGGAGAGACCCAGTACTTC. This encodes CASSYGDREGETQYF. V is TRBV27 and J is TRBJ2-5, with TRBD1 identical over 7 bases. V was clipped by 4 bases and J by 4 bases; unmatched bases: 9. Looked up from germline, CDR1 is MNHEY and CDR2 is SMNVEV (reference sequence). The CDR3 has 15 amino acids.

The table lists this clonotype with a few counts. The J gene is TRBJ2-7, the V gene TRBV12-5, with 8 positions matching TRBD1. The CDR3 contains 17 residues. Unmatched junction bases numbered 12, after V lost 0 bases and J lost 5 bases. The V gene's germline CDR1 is LGHNT and CDR2 FRNRAP. The CDR3 region has the DNA TGTGCTAGTGGTTTGGTACTAAGCCCAGGGGGCTTTAACGAGCAGTACTTC. Translating it yields CASGLVLSPGGFNEQYF.

The chain couples TRBV29-1 to TRBJ2-5, with TRBD2 matching 9 bases. There are 15 residues in the CDR3. The germline CDR1 and CDR2 sequences are SQVTM and ANQGSEA. After removal of 3 bases from V and 3 bases from J, the junction contained 8 bases not matched to a gene. This CDR3 reads CSVETEAGGKETQYF. CDR3 bases: TGCAGCGTTGAGACCGAAGCGGGGGGAAAAGAGACCCAGTACTTC.

The V gene is TRBV29-1, the J gene TRBJ2-5; 7 positions agree with TRBD2. The length of the CDR3 is 16 residues. The J segment lost 1 base and the V segment lost 1 base, leaving 9 bases of the junction unmatched. The V gene's germline CDR1 is SQVTM and CDR2 ANQGSEA. CDR3 protein: CSVEGIIAGTQETQYF. In DNA form, the CDR3 reads TGCAGCGTTGAAGGGATTATAGCGGGTACCCAAGAGACCCAGTACTTC.

The chain carries TRBV5-1 and TRBJ1-1; the D is unclear. V lost 0 bases, J lost 8 bases, and 11 bases lay in between. Germline CDR1 and CDR2: SGHRS and YFSETQ. There are 13 residues in the CDR3. CDR3 coding DNA: TGCGCCAGCAGCTTGGGAGGGCCAGACGAAGCTTTCTTT. This translates into CASSLGGPDEAFF.

This clonotype was seen a handful of times. The J gene is TRBJ1-2, the V gene TRBV7-8; D is undetermined. Germline V gives CDR1 SGHVS, CDR2 FQNEAQ. The CDR3 consists of 14 residues. With 5 bases removed from V and 2 bases from J, the gap between germline ends came to 12 bases. CDR3 DNA: TGTGCCAGCAGCCCGACGGTCGGGAACTATGGCTACACCTTC. It translates to CASSPTVGNYGYTF.

The V call is TRBV7-8, the J call TRBJ2-3, with D possibly matching TRBD2 (5 bases). Germline V gives CDR1 SGHVS, CDR2 FQNEAQ. V was pared by 4 bases and J by 3 bases, with 20 bases between. The CDR3 covers 17 residues. CDR3 DNA: TGTGCCAGCAGCTCACACCCCACCGGGATGGGTACAGATACGCAGTATTTT. This gives the protein CASSSHPTGMGTDTQYF.